This T cell receptor (beta chain) was documented in a study of blood T cells in healthy people across ages. Whole-study findings and limits: Roughly linearly, TCR beta diversity per million T cells fell as age increased.

Total RNA was isolated from each sample in quantities of at least 6 micrograms. The V end lost 8 bases, the J end lost 1 base, and 14 bases lay between the germline ends. The CDR3 loop spans 15 amino acids. In its sample, this clonotype was seen a few times. Its antigen remains unidentified. The authors ran a second PCR of about 7 to 12 cycles using a sample-barcoded 5' primer and a J-beta primer mix. CDR3-containing paired-end reads numbered at least 2.5 million in each sample. Each CDR3 protein gets one entry after TCRdb re-called the 5' RACE reads with MiXCR. The top ten clones hold around 7.7% of a sample with 1.5 million to 2 million distinct CDR3 sequences, under 30% of them seen once.

The source material was blood. The chain recombines TRBV12-3 or TRBV12-4 with TRBJ2-2; D is undetermined. The TCR was taken from a woman in her twenties or thirties in good health. This CDR3 is CASRGHTVNTGELFF. The CDR3 DNA sequence: TGTGCCAGCCGCGGTCACACGGTGAACACCGGGGAGCTGTTTTTT.